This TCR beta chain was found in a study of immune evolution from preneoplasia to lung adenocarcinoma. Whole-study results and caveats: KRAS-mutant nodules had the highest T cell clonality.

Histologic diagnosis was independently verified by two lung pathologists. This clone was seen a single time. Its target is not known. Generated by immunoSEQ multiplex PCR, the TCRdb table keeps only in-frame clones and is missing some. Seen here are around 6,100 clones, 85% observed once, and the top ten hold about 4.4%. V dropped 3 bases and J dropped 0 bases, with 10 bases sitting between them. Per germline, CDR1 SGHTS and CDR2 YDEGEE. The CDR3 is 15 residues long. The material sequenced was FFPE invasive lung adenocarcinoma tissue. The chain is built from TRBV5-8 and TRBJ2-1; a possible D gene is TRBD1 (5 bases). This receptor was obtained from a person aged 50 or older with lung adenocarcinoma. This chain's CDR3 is CASSSTGHSYNEQFF. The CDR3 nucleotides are TGTGCCAGCAGCTCCACAGGTCACTCCTACAATGAGCAGTTCTTC.